This is a list of T cell receptor beta chains from one sample in a study of tumor-infiltrating lymphocytes in localized non-small cell lung cancer. Libraries were prepared by immunoSEQ multiplex PCR; TCRdb keeps only in-frame clonotypes and omits some of them. The data show around 12,000 clones, with 75% to 80% seen just once and approximately 16% held by the top ten. Sequencing was performed on uninvolved lung tissue not adjacent to the tumor. Source of these receptors: a human donor with non-small cell lung cancer. Each CDR3 is given with its conserved first and last residue. Each record gives: J gene, D gene, clone size, V gene, CDR3 DNA, CDR3 protein. A D gene is named only where the DNA matches it firmly. Expanded clones are given a class, and other clones once, few, many or no size at all.

TRBJ1-4 TRBD1 NA TRBV9 TGTGCCAGCAGCGTCCAGGGGGACTTCGCAACTAATGAAAAACTGTTTTTT CASSVQGDFATNEKLFF
TRBJ2-1 NA NA TRBV29-1 TGCAGCGTTGAAGTCTGGTCCTACAATGAGCAGTTCTTC CSVEVWSYNEQFF
TRBJ1-1 NA once TRBV14 TGTGCCAGCAGCCAAGAAATTCGGAGGGGTCGCACTGAAGCTTTCTTT CASSQEIRRGRTEAFF
TRBJ2-7 NA NA TRBV2 TGTGCCAGCAGACCCCCGGGGAGAAAGGGGTTCGAGCAGTACTTC CASRPPGRKGFEQYF
TRBJ2-1 NA NA TRBV7-8 TGTGCCAGCAGCCGAGGGTTCTCCTACAATGAGCAGTTCTTC CASSRGFSYNEQFF
TRBJ1-1 NA NA TRBV4-1 TGCGCCAGCAGCCCCAGGGGAACTGAAGCTTTCTTT CASSPRGTEAFF
TRBJ1-3 TRBD1 NA TRBV19 TGTGCCAGTACCCTAGACAGGGAGAATGGAAACACCATATATTTT CASTLDRENGNTIYF
TRBJ1-2 TRBD1 NA TRBV2 TGTGCCAGCAGGCAAGACAGGGGCGGAGGCTACACCTTC CASRQDRGGGYTF
TRBJ2-1 NA NA TRBV30 TGTGCTGGAGGGCTCTACAATGAGCAGTTCTTC CAGGLYNEQFF
TRBJ2-5 TRBD2 NA TRBV29-1 TGCAGCGCCGCTGCTAGCGGGGACCAAGAGACCCAGTACTTC CSAAASGDQETQYF
TRBJ1-1 NA NA TRBV15 TGTGCCACCAGCAGAGATGGAAGGGTAAGGAGCACTGAAGCTTTCTTT CATSRDGRVRSTEAFF
TRBJ1-2 TRBD1 NA TRBV6-1 TGTGCCAGCAGTGAAAGAGATCCAGGACAGGGACCTTACACCTTC CASSERDPGQGPYTF
TRBJ1-1 NA large TRBV11-2 TGTGCCAGCAGCCGCACTGAGGGGCTGAACACTGAAGCTTTCTTT CASSRTEGLNTEAFF
TRBJ1-4 NA NA TRBV4-1 TGCGCCAGCAGCCAAGGCCGGCGATCCGGGGGTGAAAAACTGTTTTTT CASSQGRRSGGEKLFF